This TCR beta chain was observed in a study of blood T cell repertoires in COVID-19. The wider study: Sources were T cells, B-cell-depleted T cells, or PBMCs; the material itself was cDNA or gDNA.

In the original processing: The authors estimated nucleated cell counts from reference gene primer amplification. Only in-frame clones appear in the TCRdb table, and some are missing; sequencing was by immunoSEQ multiplex PCR. V, J and clone size were drawn from that table, and D and trimming were deduced from the DNA. The sample lists about 120,000 clones, around 85% occurring once. This CDR3 contains 15 residues. J was trimmed by 10 bases and V by 4 bases; bases with no gene match: 6. Germline V gene sequence: CDR1 SGHTA, CDR2 FQGNSA. The chain recombines TRBV7-2 with TRBJ1-6; 11 nucleotides align to TRBD1. The receptor's source is a man aged 65 to 79 who had recovered from COVID-19. Sequences were obtained from peripheral blood. CDR3 DNA sequence: TGTGCCAGCAGCTCAGGGACAGGGGGTAGCTCACCCCTCCACTTT. Its translation: CASSSGTGGSSPLHF.